This entry concerns a single T cell receptor beta chain. The data were taken from a study of blood T cell repertoires in COVID-19. Data came from immunoSEQ multiplex PCR; TCRdb stores just in-frame clones and leaves some out. This table has about 40,000 clones, approximately 83% appearing once. This CDR3 is 13 amino acids long. Germline CDR1 and CDR2: LGHDT and YNNKEL (reference sequence). J lost 6 bases, V lost 3 bases, and 5 bases had no gene match. The sequenced sample consisted of peripheral blood. This sequence was found in a woman aged 60-75 years with acute or convalescent COVID-19. The genes are TRBV3-1 (or the pseudogene TRBV3-2) and TRBJ2-7, with 7 positions matching TRBD2. The CDR3 spells CASSQAGGGEQYF. DNA of the CDR3: TGTGCCAGCAGCCAGGCTGGGGGGGGCGAGCAGTACTTC.